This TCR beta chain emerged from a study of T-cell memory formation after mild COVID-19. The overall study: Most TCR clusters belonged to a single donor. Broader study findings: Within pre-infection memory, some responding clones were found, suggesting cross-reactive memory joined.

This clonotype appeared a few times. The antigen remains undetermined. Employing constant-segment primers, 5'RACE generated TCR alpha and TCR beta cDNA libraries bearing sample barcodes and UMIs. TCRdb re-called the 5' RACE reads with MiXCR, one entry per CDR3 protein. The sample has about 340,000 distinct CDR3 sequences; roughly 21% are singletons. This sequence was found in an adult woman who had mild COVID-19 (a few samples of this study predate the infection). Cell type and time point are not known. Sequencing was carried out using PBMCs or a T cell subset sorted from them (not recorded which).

CDR3 sequence reads: CASSGRDRVNEQFF. Written as DNA, the CDR3 is TGTGCCAGCAGCGGCCGGGACAGGGTCAATGAGCAGTTCTTC. This chain links TRBV5-4 with TRBJ2-1; 9 bases map to TRBD1. The CDR3 runs 14 residues. CDR1 is SGHNT and CDR2 is YYREEE in the germline V gene (reference sequence). V dropped 4 bases and J dropped 6; count of bases not matched to a gene: 5.